The 5 T cell receptor beta chains reported below all come from one sample, sequenced in a study of T cell changes during pregnancy in multiple sclerosis. TCRdb's copy holds only in-frame clones and misses some; the assay was immunoSEQ multiplex PCR. The table includes 55,000 to 80,000 clones, 80% to 95% detected once. Material: CD8+ T cells from peripheral blood mononuclear cells, obtained in the second trimester of pregnancy. These receptors were taken from a female donor with multiple sclerosis, enrolled in a pregnancy study.

This chain links TRBV19 with TRBJ2-3; perhaps TRBD2 as D (5 bases). Trimming took off 3 bases at V and 3 bases at J, with 10 bases between the two ends. The germline V gene has CDR1 LNHDA and CDR2 SQIVND (reference sequence). The length of the CDR3 is 14 residues. The CDR3 region is CASSIGGGTDTQYF. The CDR3 bases are TGTGCCAGTAGTATCGGAGGAGGTACAGATACGCAGTATTTT. The whole variable domain, remainder taken from reference TRBV19 and TRBJ2-3, is DGGITQSPKYLFRKEGQNVTLSCEQNLNHDAMYWYRQDPGQGLRLIYYSQIVNDFQKGDIAEGYSVSREKKESFPLTVTSAQKNPTAFYLCASSIGGGTDTQYFGPGTRLTVL.

V is TRBV7-8 and J is TRBJ1-2, with 8 positions matching TRBD1. Germline trimming cut 4 bases from V and 3 bases from J; bases unmatched to any gene: 19. This CDR3 has 19 amino acids. Germline V gives CDR1 SGHVS, CDR2 FQNEAQ. CDR3 protein: CASSSPIAGTGKGDYGYTF. The CDR3 bases are TGTGCCAGCAGCTCACCTATCGCCGGGACAGGCAAAGGGGACTATGGCTACACCTTC.

The chain uses TRBV2 and TRBJ1-1; D uncertain. This CDR3 has 11 residues. CDR1 is SNHLY and CDR2 is FYNNEI in the germline V gene. Trimming took 8 bases from V and 8 from J, leaving 12 bases between them. This chain's CDR3 is CASFRGPEAFF. CDR3 DNA sequence: TGTGCCAGCTTTCGAGGGCCCGAAGCTTTCTTT.

This clone was seen a handful of times. The J gene is TRBJ2-1, the V gene TRBV30; possible D gene TRBD1, 6 bases. The length of the CDR3 is 19 residues. Trimming stripped 3 bases from V and 3 bases from J, with 27 bases between. CDR1 and CDR2 from the germline V gene are GTSNPN and SVGIG (reference sequence). The CDR3, as DNA: TGTGCCTGGAGGGTTACAGGGAGCTCTAGTCCTTTAAACTACAATGAGCAGTTCTTC. Its translation is CAWRVTGSSSPLNYNEQFF. Full variable domain (remainder filled in from reference TRBV30 and TRBJ2-1): SQTIHQWPATLVQPVGSPLSLECTVEGTSNPNLYWYRQAAGRGLQLLFYSVGIGQISSEVPQNLSASRPQDRQFILSSKKLLLSDSGFYLCAWRVTGSSSPLNYNEQFFGPGTRLTVL.

The rearrangement joins TRBV29-1 to TRBJ2-1, with TRBD2 matching over 7 bases. CDR1 is SQVTM, CDR2 ANQGSEA, per germline. V lost 1 base, J lost 4 bases, and 4 bases stayed unmatched. The CDR3 is 14 residues long. As DNA, the CDR3 is TGCAGCGTTGAAGGCCTAGCGGATTACAATGAGCAGTTCTTC. It encodes CSVEGLADYNEQFF.